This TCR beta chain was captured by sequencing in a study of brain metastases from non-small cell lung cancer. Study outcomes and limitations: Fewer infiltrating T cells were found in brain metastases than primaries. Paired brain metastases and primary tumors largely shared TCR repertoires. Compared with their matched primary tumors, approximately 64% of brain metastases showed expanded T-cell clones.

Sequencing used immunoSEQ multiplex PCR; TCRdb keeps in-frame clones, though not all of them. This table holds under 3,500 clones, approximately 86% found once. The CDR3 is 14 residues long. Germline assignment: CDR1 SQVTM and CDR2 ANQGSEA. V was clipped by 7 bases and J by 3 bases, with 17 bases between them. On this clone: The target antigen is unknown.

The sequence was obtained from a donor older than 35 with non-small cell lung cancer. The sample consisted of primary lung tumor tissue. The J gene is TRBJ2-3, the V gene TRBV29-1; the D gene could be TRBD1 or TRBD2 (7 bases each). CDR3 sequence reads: CSAKQGGRTDTQYF. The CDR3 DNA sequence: TGCAGCGCCAAGCAGGGGGGGAGGACAGATACGCAGTATTTT.